Included here is one TCR beta chain sequence, with context. This CDR3 is 15 amino acids long. Losses at the gene ends were 3 bases for V and 4 bases for J; bases not matched to a gene: 4. These data come from a study of blood T cell repertoires in COVID-19. Overall study context: The United States, Italy and Spain provided the acute and convalescent COVID-19 samples. Nucleic acid was either cDNA or gDNA, and it came from T cells, B-cell-depleted T cells, or PBMCs.

In the original analysis: Amplification of reference gene primers provided the estimated nucleated cell counts. The assay was immunoSEQ multiplex PCR, and TCRdb's table has in-frame clones only and misses some. V and J calls and clone size are copied from that table; D and trimming were computed from the DNA. The sample has some 170,000 clones, approximately 85% seen once. The source material was peripheral blood. The chain carries TRBV23-1 and TRBJ1-5, with 9 bases lining up with TRBD1. TRBV23-1 is reported as an ORF; its role is uncertain. The source is a woman aged 60-70 years with acute or convalescent COVID-19. Written as DNA, the CDR3 is TGCGCCAGCAGTCACCGGGACAGGGCAAATCAGCCCCAGCATTTT. Its translation is CASSHRDRANQPQHF.